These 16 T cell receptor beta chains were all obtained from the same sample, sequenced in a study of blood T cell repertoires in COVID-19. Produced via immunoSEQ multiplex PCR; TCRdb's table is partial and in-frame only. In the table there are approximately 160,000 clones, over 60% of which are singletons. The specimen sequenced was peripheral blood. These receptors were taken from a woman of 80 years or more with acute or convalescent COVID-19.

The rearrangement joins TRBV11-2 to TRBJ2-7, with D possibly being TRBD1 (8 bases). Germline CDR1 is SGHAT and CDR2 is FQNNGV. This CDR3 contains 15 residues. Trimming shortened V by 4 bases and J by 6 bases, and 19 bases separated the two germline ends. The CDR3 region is CASSSAGTGMGEQYF. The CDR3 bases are TGTGCCAGCAGCTCAGCGGGGACAGGAATGGGCGAGCAGTACTTC.

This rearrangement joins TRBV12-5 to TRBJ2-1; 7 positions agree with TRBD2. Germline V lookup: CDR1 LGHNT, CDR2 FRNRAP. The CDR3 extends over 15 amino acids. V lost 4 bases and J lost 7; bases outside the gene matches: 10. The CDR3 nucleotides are TGTGCTAGTGGTTCCCCTAGCGGAGCGAGGAATGAGCAGTTCTTC. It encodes CASGSPSGARNEQFF.

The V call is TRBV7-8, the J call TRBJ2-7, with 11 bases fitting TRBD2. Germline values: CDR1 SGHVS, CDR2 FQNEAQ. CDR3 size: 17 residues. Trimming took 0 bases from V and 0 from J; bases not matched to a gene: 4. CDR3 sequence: CASSLARGLAGSYEQYF. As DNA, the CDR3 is TGTGCCAGCAGCTTAGCGAGAGGACTAGCGGGCTCCTACGAGCAGTACTTC.

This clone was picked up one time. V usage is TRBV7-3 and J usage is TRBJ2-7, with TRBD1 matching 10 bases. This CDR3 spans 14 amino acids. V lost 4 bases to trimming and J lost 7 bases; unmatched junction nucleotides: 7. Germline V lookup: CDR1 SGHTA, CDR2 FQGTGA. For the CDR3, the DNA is TGTGCCAGCAGCTCGACAGGGGGCGCGGGGGAGCAGTACTTC. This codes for CASSSTGGAGEQYF. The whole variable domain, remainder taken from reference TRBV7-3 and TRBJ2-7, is GAGVSQTPSNKVTEKGKYVELRCDPISGHTALYWYRQSLGQGPEFLIYFQGTGAADDSGLPNDRFFAVRPEGSVSTLKIQRTERGDSAVYLCASSSTGGAGEQYFGPGTRLTVT.

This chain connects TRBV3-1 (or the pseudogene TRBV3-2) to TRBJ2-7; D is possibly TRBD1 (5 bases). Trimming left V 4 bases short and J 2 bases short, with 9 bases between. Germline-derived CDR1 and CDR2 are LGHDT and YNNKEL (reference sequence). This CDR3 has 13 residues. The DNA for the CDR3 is TGTGCCAGCAGCCTCCAGACAGCCTACGAGCAGTACTTC. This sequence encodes CASSLQTAYEQYF.

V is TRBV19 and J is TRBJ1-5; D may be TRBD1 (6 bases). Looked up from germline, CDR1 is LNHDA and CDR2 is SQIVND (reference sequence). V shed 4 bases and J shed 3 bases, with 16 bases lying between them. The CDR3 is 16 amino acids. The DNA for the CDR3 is TGTGCCAGTAGTACCCCGGGACACCAGATCAATCAGCCCCAGCATTTT. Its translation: CASSTPGHQINQPQHF.

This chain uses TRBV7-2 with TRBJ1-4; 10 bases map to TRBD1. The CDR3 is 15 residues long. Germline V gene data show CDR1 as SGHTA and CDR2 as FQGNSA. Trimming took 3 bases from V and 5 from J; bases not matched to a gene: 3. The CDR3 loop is CASSFPGQGNEKLFF. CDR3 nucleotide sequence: TGTGCCAGCAGCTTTCCGGGACAGGGGAATGAAAAACTGTTTTTT.

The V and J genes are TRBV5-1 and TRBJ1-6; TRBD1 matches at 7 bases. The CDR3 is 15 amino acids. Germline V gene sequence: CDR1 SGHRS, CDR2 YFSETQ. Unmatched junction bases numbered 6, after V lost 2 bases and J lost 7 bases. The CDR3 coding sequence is TGCGCCAGCAGCTTTACCGGGACAGAGAATTCACCCCTCCACTTT. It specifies CASSFTGTENSPLHF.

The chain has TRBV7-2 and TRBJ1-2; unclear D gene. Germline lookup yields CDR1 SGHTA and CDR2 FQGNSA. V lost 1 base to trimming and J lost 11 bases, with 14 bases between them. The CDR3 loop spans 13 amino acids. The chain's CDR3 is CASSLGEIGGYTF. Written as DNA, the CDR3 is TGTGCCAGCAGCTTAGGGGAGATTGGAGGATACACCTTC.

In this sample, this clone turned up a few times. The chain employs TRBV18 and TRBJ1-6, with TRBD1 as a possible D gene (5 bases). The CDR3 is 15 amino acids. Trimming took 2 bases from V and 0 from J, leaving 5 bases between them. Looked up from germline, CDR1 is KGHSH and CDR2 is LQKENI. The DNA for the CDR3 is TGTGCCAGCTCACCAGACAGCTCCTATAATTCACCCCTCCACTTT. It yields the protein CASSPDSSYNSPLHF.

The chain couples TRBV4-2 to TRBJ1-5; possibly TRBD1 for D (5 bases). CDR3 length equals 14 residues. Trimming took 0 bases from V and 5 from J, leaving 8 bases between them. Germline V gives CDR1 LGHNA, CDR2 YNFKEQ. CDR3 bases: TGTGCCAGCAGCCAAGATGGGGGGGATCAGCCCCAGCATTTT. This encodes CASSQDGGDQPQHF.

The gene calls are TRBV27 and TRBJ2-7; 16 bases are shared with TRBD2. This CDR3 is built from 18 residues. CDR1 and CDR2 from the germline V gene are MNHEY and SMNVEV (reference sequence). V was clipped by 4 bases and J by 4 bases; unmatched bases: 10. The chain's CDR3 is CASSSGTSGRGLKYEQYF. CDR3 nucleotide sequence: TGTGCCAGCAGTTCAGGGACTAGCGGGAGGGGATTAAAGTACGAGCAGTACTTC.

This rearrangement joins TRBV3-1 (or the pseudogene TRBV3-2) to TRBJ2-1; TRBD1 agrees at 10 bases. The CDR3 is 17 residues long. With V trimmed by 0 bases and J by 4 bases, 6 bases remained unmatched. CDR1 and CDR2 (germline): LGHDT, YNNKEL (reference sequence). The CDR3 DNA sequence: TGTGCCAGCAGCCAAGATTACGGGACAGGGGATTACAATGAGCAGTTCTTC. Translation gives CASSQDYGTGDYNEQFF.

The CDR3 protein is CASSPGPTGAYEQYF. In DNA, the CDR3 is TGTGCCAGCTCACCCGGGCCGACAGGAGCCTACGAGCAGTACTTC. This chain links TRBV18 with TRBJ2-7; D perhaps matches TRBD1 (6 bases). Trimming removed 3 bases at V and 2 bases at J, with 14 bases between. Germline V gives CDR1 KGHSH, CDR2 LQKENI. This CDR3 contains 15 residues.

CDR3 protein: CASSQREGNTQYF. The CDR3 DNA reads as TGTGCCAGCTCACAGCGGGAGGGGAATACGCAGTATTTT. The rearrangement joins TRBV18 to TRBJ2-3; 10 bases are shared with TRBD2. From germline, CDR1 is KGHSH and CDR2 LQKENI. V lost 4 bases, J lost 7 bases, and 2 bases stayed unmatched. The CDR3 contains 13 residues.

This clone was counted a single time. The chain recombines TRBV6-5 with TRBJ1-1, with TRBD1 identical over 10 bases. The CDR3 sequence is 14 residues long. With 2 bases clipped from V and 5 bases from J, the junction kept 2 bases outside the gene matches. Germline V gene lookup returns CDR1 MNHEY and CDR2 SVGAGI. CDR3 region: CASSYGQGGTEAFF. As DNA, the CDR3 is TGTGCCAGCAGTTACGGACAGGGGGGGACTGAAGCTTTCTTT.